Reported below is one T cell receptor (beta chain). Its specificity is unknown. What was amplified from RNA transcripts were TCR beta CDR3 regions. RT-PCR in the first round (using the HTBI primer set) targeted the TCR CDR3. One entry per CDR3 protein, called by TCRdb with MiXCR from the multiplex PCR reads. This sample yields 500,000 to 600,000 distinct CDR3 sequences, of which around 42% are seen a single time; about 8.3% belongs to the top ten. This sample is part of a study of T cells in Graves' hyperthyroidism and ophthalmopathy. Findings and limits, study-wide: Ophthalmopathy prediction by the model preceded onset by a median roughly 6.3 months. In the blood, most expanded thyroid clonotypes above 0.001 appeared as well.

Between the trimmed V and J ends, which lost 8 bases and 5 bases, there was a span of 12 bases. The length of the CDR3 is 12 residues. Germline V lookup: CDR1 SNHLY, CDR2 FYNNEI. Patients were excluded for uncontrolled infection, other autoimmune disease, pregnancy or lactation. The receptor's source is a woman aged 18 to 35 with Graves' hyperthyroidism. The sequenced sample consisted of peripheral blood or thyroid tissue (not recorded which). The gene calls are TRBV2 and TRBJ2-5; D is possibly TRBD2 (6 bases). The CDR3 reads CASARGSETQYF. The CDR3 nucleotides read TGTGCCAGCGCGCGGGGCAGCGAGACCCAGTACTTC.